Listed below are T cell receptor beta chains from one sample, sequenced in a study of human T cells and chemical hapten exposure. TCRdb called the RACE reads again in MiXCR, with one record for every CDR3 protein. The table has roughly 90,000 distinct CDR3 sequences, around 10% seen once; the top ten hold 3.6%. This material consisted of whole blood, taken in connection with sensitization to the hapten diphenylcyclopropenone (DPC). These receptors originate from a woman aged 35 to 49 with alopecia areata. Some clones in this sample may be carry-over from other donors' samples. The CDR3 runs from the conserved cysteine through the conserved F or W. The order of the fields is D gene, J gene, V gene, clone size, CDR3 protein, CDR3 DNA. D genes are given only for firm matches. Size tells how often a clone was seen (once, few, many) or the class of an expanded clone, and some rows leave it out.

d_call: NA; j_call: TRBJ2-7; v_call: TRBV7-8; clone_size: NA; cdr3_aa: CASKGTIEQYF; cdr3_nt: TGTGCCAGCAAGGGGACGATCGAGCAGTACTTC
d_call: NA; j_call: TRBJ1-3; v_call: TRBV12-3/TRBV12-4; clone_size: few; cdr3_aa: CASSPGTLVNTIYF; cdr3_nt: TGTGCCAGCAGTCCCGGGACATTGGTAAACACCATATATTTT
d_call: NA; j_call: TRBJ2-1; v_call: TRBV4-2; clone_size: few; cdr3_aa: CASSQDATGSDEQFF; cdr3_nt: TGTGCCAGCAGCCAAGATGCCACGGGAAGCGATGAGCAGTTCTTC
d_call: TRBD1; j_call: TRBJ2-7; v_call: TRBV14; clone_size: many; cdr3_aa: CASSPYRGLQSYEQYF; cdr3_nt: TGTGCCAGCAGCCCCTACAGGGGGCTGCAATCCTACGAGCAGTACTTC
d_call: TRBD1; j_call: TRBJ2-2; v_call: TRBV30; clone_size: few; cdr3_aa: CAWSRQGDTGELFF; cdr3_nt: TGTGCCTGGAGTCGACAGGGTGACACCGGGGAGCTGTTTTTT
d_call: NA; j_call: TRBJ2-3; v_call: TRBV18; clone_size: many; cdr3_aa: CASSPLRADTQYF; cdr3_nt: TGTGCCAGCTCACCACTTAGGGCAGATACGCAGTATTTT
d_call: TRBD1; j_call: TRBJ1-2; v_call: TRBV27; clone_size: NA; cdr3_aa: CASSLSRTGPYGYTF; cdr3_nt: TGTGCCAGCAGTTTAAGTCGGACAGGGCCCTATGGCTACACCTTC
d_call: TRBD2; j_call: TRBJ2-5; v_call: TRBV3-1; clone_size: many; cdr3_aa: CASSLTIAGGLGETQYF; cdr3_nt: TGTGCCAGCAGCCTCACGATAGCGGGGGGGCTAGGGGAGACCCAGTACTTC
d_call: TRBD2; j_call: TRBJ2-2; v_call: TRBV20-1; clone_size: NA; cdr3_aa: CSAGEGTSSTNTGELFF; cdr3_nt: TGCAGTGCTGGAGAAGGGACTAGCAGCACGAACACCGGGGAGCTGTTTTTT
d_call: NA; j_call: TRBJ2-7; v_call: TRBV7-2; clone_size: NA; cdr3_aa: CASSSYYSYEQYF; cdr3_nt: TGTGCCAGCAGCTCCTATTATTCCTACGAGCAGTACTTC
d_call: NA; j_call: TRBJ2-5; v_call: TRBV7-9; clone_size: many; cdr3_aa: CASSLAGLQETQYF; cdr3_nt: TGTGCCAGCAGCTTAGCAGGGCTACAAGAGACCCAGTACTTC
d_call: NA; j_call: TRBJ1-1; v_call: TRBV12-3/TRBV12-4; clone_size: NA; cdr3_aa: CASSFIGGSEAFF; cdr3_nt: TGTGCCAGCAGTTTTATAGGGGGTTCTGAAGCTTTCTTT
d_call: NA; j_call: TRBJ2-5; v_call: TRBV5-1; clone_size: NA; cdr3_aa: CASSLIPKEQETQYF; cdr3_nt: TGCGCCAGCAGCTTGATCCCTAAGGAGCAGGAGACCCAGTACTTC
d_call: NA; j_call: TRBJ2-3; v_call: TRBV6-6; clone_size: many; cdr3_aa: CASSEQGSLGQYF; cdr3_nt: TGTGCCAGCAGCGAACAGGGTAGTTTGGGGCAGTATTTT
d_call: NA; j_call: TRBJ2-5; v_call: TRBV14; clone_size: many; cdr3_aa: CASSQDRFNGPTAQYF; cdr3_nt: TGTGCCAGCAGCCAAGATCGGTTTAACGGCCCGACGGCCCAGTACTTC
d_call: NA; j_call: TRBJ2-2; v_call: TRBV4-2; clone_size: few; cdr3_aa: CASSQEGVDTGELFF; cdr3_nt: TGTGCCAGCAGCCAAGAGGGGGTAGACACCGGGGAGCTGTTTTTT
d_call: TRBD2; j_call: TRBJ2-3; v_call: TRBV7-6; clone_size: few; cdr3_aa: CASSLGTSGFTDTQYF; cdr3_nt: TGTGCCAGCAGCTTAGGGACTAGCGGTTTCACAGATACGCAGTATTTT
d_call: NA; j_call: TRBJ2-3; v_call: TRBV28; clone_size: few; cdr3_aa: CASSEAGIGVSDTQYF; cdr3_nt: TGTGCCAGCAGTGAGGCGGGCATCGGGGTGTCAGATACGCAGTATTTT
d_call: TRBD1; j_call: TRBJ1-4; v_call: TRBV7-2; clone_size: few; cdr3_aa: CASSTSGQGATNEKLFF; cdr3_nt: TGTGCCAGCAGCACGTCGGGACAGGGGGCAACTAATGAAAAACTGTTTTTT
d_call: NA; j_call: TRBJ1-2; v_call: TRBV12-5; clone_size: many; cdr3_aa: CASGFWRPANNYGYTF; cdr3_nt: TGTGCTAGTGGTTTCTGGCGACCAGCGAACAACTATGGCTACACCTTC
d_call: NA; j_call: TRBJ1-1; v_call: TRBV7-9; clone_size: many; cdr3_aa: CASSSDTGVAEAFF; cdr3_nt: TGTGCCAGCAGCTCGGACACCGGGGTGGCTGAAGCTTTCTTT
d_call: NA; j_call: TRBJ2-1; v_call: TRBV7-3; clone_size: few; cdr3_aa: CASSLVGGSYNEQFF; cdr3_nt: TGTGCCAGCAGCTTAGTTGGCGGGTCCTACAATGAGCAGTTCTTC
d_call: NA; j_call: TRBJ2-6; v_call: TRBV19; clone_size: many; cdr3_aa: CASSVGSSGANVLTF; cdr3_nt: TGTGCCAGTAGTGTTGGATCCTCTGGGGCCAACGTCCTGACTTTC
d_call: NA; j_call: TRBJ2-2; v_call: TRBV6-2/TRBV6-3; clone_size: NA; cdr3_aa: CARLRGRANSGELFF; cdr3_nt: TGTGCCAGACTCCGGGGCAGAGCGAACTCCGGGGAGCTGTTTTTT